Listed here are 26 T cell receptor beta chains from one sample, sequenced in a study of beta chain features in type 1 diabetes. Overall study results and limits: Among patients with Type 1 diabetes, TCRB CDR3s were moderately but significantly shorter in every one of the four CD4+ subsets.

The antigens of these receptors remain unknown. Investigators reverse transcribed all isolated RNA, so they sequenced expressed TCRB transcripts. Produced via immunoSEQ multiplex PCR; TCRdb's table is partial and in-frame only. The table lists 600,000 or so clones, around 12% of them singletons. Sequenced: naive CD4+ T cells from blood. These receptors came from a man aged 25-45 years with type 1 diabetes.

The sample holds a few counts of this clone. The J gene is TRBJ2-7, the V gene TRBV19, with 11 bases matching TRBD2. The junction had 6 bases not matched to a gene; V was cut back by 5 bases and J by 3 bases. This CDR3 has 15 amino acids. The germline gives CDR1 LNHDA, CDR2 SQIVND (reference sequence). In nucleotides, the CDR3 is TGTGCCAGTAGTGTACTAGCGGGGGAGAGCTACGAGCAGTACTTC. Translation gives CASSVLAGESYEQYF.

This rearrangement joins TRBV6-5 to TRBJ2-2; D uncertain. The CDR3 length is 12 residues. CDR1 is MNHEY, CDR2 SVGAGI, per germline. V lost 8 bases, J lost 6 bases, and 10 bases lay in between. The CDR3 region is CASRMDPGELFF. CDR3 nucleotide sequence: TGTGCCAGCCGAATGGACCCCGGGGAGCTGTTTTTT.

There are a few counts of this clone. The DNA of the CDR3 is TGTGCCAGCAGCTTAGCGATCCCGGGACAGGGGGAATTCGCCGGGGAGCTGTTTTTT. Its translation: CASSLAIPGQGEFAGELFF. This sequence joins TRBV7-8 and TRBJ2-2; 11 positions match TRBD1. From germline, CDR1 is SGHVS and CDR2 FQNEAQ. V trimming: 0 bases; J trimming: 6 bases; junction bases outside the gene matches: 12. The CDR3 contains 19 residues.

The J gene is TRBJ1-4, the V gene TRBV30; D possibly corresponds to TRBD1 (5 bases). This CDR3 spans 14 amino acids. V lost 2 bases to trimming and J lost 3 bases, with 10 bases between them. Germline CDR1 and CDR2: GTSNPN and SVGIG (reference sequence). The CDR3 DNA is TGTGCCTGGAGTCGGGGGAACTCTAATGAAAAACTGTTTTTT. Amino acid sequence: CAWSRGNSNEKLFF.

As DNA, the CDR3 is TGCGCCAGCAGCTTGGTTCTTAGGACAGAGGTTTCCTACGAGCAGTACTTC. This sequence encodes CASSLVLRTEVSYEQYF. V and J are TRBV5-1 and TRBJ2-7, with TRBD1 as a possible D gene (6 bases). This CDR3 comprises 17 residues. Germline V lookup: CDR1 SGHRS, CDR2 YFSETQ. Trimming removed 0 bases at V and 1 base at J, with 17 bases between.

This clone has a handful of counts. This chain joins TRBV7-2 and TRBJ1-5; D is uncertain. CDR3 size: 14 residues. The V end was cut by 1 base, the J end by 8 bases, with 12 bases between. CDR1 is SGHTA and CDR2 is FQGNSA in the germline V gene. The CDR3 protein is CASSLVTEYKPQHF. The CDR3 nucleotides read TGTGCCAGCAGCTTAGTAACGGAGTACAAGCCCCAGCATTTT.

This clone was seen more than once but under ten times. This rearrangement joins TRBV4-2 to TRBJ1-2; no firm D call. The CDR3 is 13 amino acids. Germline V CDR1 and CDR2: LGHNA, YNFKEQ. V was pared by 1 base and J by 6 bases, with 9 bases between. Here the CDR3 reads CASSQGHLDGYTF. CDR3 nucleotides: TGTGCCAGCAGCCAAGGACACTTGGATGGCTACACCTTC.

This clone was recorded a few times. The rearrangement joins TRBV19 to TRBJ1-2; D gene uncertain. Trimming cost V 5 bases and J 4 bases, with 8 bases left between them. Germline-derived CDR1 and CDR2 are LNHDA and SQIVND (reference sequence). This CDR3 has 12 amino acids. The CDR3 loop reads CASSPNPYGYTF. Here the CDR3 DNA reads TGTGCCAGTAGTCCTAATCCCTATGGCTACACCTTC.

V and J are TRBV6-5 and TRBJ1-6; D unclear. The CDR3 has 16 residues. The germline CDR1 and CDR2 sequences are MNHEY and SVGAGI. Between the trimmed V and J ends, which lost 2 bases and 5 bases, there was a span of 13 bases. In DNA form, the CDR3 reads TGTGCCAGCAGTTACCGAGGCGGATCGAATAATTCACCCCTCCACTTT. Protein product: CASSYRGGSNNSPLHF.

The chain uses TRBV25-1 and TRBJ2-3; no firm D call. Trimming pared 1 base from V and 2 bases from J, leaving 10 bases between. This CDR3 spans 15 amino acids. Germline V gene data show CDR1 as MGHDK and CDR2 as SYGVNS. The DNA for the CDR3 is TGTGCCAGCAGTGAATCCCCTGGGTACACAGATACGCAGTATTTT. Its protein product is CASSESPGYTDTQYF.

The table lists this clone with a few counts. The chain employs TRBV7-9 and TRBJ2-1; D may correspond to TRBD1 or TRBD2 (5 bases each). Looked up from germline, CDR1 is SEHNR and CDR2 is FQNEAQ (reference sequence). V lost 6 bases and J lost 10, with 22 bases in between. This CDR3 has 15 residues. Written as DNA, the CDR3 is TGTGCCAGCAGACAGATGGGGACGGACATTGGAGAGCAGTTCTTC. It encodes CASRQMGTDIGEQFF.

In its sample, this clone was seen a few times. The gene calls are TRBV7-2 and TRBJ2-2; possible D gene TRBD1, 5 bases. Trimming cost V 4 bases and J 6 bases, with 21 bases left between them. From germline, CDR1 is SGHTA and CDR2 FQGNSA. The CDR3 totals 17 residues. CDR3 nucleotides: TGTGCCAGCAGCTCACCTGGGGCCTCTCGGGTCGCCGGGGAGCTGTTTTTT. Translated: CASSSPGASRVAGELFF.

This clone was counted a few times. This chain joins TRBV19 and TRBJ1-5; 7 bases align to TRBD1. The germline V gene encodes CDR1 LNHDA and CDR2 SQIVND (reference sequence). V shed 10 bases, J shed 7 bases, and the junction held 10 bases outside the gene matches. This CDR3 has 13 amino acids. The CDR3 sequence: CATSGQRDQPQHF. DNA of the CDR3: TGTGCCACCTCGGGACAGCGGGACCAGCCCCAGCATTTT.

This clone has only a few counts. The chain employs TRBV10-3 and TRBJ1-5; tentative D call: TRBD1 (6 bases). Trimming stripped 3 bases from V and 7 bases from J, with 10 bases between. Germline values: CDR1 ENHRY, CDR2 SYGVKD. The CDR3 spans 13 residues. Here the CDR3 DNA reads TGTGCCATCAGTGAAGGGGGAGGCCAGCCCCAGCATTTT. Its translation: CAISEGGGQPQHF.

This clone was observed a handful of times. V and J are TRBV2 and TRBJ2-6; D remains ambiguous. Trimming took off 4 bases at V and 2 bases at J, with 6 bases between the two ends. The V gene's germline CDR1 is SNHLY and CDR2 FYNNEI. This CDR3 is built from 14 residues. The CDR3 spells CASSGHTGANVLTF. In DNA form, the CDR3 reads TGTGCCAGCAGTGGACACACTGGGGCCAACGTCCTGACTTTC. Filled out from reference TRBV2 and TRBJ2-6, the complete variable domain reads EPEVTQTPSHQVTQMGQEVILRCVPISNHLYFYWYRQILGQKVEFLVSFYNNEISEKSEIFDDQFSVERPDGSNFTLKIRSTKLEDSAMYFCASSGHTGANVLTFGAGSRLTVL.

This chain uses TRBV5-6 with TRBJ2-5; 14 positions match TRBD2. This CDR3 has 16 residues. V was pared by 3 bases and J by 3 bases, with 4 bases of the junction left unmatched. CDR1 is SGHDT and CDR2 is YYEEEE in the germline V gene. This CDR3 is CASSSWTSGGKETQYF. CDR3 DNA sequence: TGTGCCAGCAGCTCCTGGACTAGCGGGGGGAAAGAGACCCAGTACTTC.

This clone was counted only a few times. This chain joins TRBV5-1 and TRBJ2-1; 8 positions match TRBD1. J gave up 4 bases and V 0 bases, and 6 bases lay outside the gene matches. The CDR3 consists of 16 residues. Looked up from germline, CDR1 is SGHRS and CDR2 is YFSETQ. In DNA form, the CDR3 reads TGCGCCAGCAGCTTGGCCTACAGGGGGGAGTACAATGAGCAGTTCTTC. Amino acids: CASSLAYRGEYNEQFF.

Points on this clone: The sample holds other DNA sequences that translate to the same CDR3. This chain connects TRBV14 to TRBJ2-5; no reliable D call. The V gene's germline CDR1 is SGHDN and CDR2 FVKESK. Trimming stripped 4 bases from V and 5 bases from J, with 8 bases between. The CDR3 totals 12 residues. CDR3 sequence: CASSPARETQYF. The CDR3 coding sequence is TGTGCCAGCAGCCCTGCGCGGGAGACCCAGTACTTC.

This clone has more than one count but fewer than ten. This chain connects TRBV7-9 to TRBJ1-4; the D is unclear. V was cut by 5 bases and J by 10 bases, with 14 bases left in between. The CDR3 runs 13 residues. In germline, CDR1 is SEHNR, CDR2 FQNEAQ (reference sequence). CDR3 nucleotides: TGTGCCAGCAGCGTCAAGAGTAGCCTAAAACTGTTTTTT. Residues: CASSVKSSLKLFF.

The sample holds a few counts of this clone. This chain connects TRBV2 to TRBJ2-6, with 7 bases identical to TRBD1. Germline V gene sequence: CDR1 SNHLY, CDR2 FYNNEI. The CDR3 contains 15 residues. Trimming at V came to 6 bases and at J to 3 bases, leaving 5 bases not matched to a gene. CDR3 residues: CASSGTGVGANVLTF. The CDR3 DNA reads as TGTGCCAGCAGCGGTACAGGGGTTGGGGCCAACGTCCTGACTTTC. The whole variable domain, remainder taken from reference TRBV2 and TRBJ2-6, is EPEVTQTPSHQVTQMGQEVILRCVPISNHLYFYWYRQILGQKVEFLVSFYNNEISEKSEIFDDQFSVERPDGSNFTLKIRSTKLEDSAMYFCASSGTGVGANVLTFGAGSRLTVL.

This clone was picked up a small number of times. CDR3 amino acids: CASSLRDRVREQYF. CDR3 coding DNA: TGTGCCAGCAGCCTCCGGGACAGGGTCAGGGAGCAGTACTTC. The genes are TRBV13 and TRBJ2-7; 9 bases line up with TRBD1. Trimming took 5 bases from V and 7 from J; bases not matched to a gene: 9. Germline V CDR1 and CDR2: PRHDT, FYEKMQ (reference sequence). The CDR3 runs to 14 residues.

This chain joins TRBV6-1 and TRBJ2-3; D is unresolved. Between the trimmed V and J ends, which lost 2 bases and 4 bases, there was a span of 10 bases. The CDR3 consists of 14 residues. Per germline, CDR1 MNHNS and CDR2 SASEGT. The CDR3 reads CASSERDLADTQYF. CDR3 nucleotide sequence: TGTGCCAGCAGTGAAAGAGATTTGGCAGATACGCAGTATTTT.

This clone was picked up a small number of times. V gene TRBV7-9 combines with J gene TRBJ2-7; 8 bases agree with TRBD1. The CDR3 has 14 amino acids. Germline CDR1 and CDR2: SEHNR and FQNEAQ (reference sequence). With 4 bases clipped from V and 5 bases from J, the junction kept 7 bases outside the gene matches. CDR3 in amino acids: CASSSLDRGHEQYF. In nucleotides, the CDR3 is TGTGCCAGCAGCTCCCTAGACAGGGGCCACGAGCAGTACTTC.

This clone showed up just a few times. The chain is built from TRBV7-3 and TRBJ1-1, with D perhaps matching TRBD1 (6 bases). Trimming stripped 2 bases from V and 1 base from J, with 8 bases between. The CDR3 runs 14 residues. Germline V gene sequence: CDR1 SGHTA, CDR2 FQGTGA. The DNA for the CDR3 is TGTGCCAGCAGCTTAGGACAGACGAACACTGAAGCTTTCTTT. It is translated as CASSLGQTNTEAFF.

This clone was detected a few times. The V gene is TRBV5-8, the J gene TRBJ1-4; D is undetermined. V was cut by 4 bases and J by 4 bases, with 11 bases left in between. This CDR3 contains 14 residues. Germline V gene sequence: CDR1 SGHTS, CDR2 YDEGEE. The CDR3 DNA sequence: TGTGCCAGCAGCCAACGGGCCGGTAATGAAAAACTGTTTTTT. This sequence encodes CASSQRAGNEKLFF.

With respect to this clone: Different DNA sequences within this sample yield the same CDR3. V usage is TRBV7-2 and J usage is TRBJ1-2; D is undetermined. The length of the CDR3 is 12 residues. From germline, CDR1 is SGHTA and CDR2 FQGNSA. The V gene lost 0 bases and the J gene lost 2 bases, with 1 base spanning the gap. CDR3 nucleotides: TGTGCCAGCAGCTTAGCCAACTATGGCTACACCTTC. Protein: CASSLANYGYTF.